The clone carrying this TCR beta chain was recorded once. The data were obtained in a study of T cell changes during pregnancy in multiple sclerosis. The CDR3 has 15 amino acids. CDR1 is SGHTA, CDR2 FQGTGA, per germline. Trimming cost V 2 bases and J 8 bases, with 16 bases left between them. Profiling relied on immunoSEQ multiplex PCR, and the TCRdb table lists in-frame clones only, not all of them. The sample lists roughly 56,000 clones, roughly nine tenths occurring once. V and J are TRBV7-3 and TRBJ2-1, with D perhaps matching TRBD2 (6 bases). The sample here was CD4+ T cells from peripheral blood mononuclear cells, taken after pregnancy. This clonotype was obtained from a female donor in good health, enrolled as a control in a pregnancy study. In nucleotides, the CDR3 is TGTGCCAGCAGCTTAGGGCGGGGCCCCACCGATGAGCAGTTCTTC. Translating gives CASSLGRGPTDEQFF.